The TCR beta chain described here comes from a study of blood T cell repertoires in COVID-19. At the level of the study: Sites across the United States, Italy and Spain contributed samples from acute and convalescent COVID-19. PBMCs, B-cell-depleted T cells, or T cells were the source of the cDNA or gDNA that made up the material.

In the authors' workflow: Cell counts per sample came from amplifying reference gene primers. Using immunoSEQ multiplex PCR, the repertoire was profiled, and TCRdb retains in-frame clones only, with some absent. V and J calls and clone size are those listed in that table; D and trimming were worked out from the DNA. The sample shows 130,000 to 150,000 clones, 70% to 85% of them seen only once. From germline, CDR1 is MNHEY and CDR2 SVGAGI. J was trimmed by 5 bases and V by 0 bases; bases with no gene match: 7. The CDR3 has 16 residues. Sequenced: peripheral blood. The sequence derives from a woman older than 75 in a cohort sampled during active or convalescent COVID-19. The rearrangement joins TRBV6-5 to TRBJ2-3, with 8 bases fitting TRBD2. CDR3 in amino acids: CASSYSYPRGEDTQYF. The CDR3 DNA sequence: TGTGCCAGCAGTTACTCTTATCCGCGGGGGGAAGATACGCAGTATTTT.